What follows are 25 T cell receptor beta chains derived from one specimen sequenced in a study of blood T cell repertoires in COVID-19. Assay used: immunoSEQ multiplex PCR; TCRdb lists only in-frame clones, some missing. The profile covers 200,000 to 250,000 clones, with approximately 86% appearing a single time and about 3% taken by the ten largest. Material for sequencing was peripheral blood. The receptors were sampled from a woman in her 30s who had recovered from COVID-19.

The chain employs TRBV10-1 and TRBJ2-3; 8 bases fit TRBD2. The CDR3 has 14 residues. Per germline, CDR1 WNHNN and CDR2 SYGVQD (reference sequence). Trimming took 9 bases from V and 4 from J; bases not matched to a gene: 9. The CDR3 spells CASAPGLDADTQYF. In DNA form, the CDR3 reads TGCGCCAGTGCGCCGGGACTAGATGCAGATACGCAGTATTTT.

The J gene is TRBJ2-3, the V gene TRBV19; 7 bases agree with TRBD2. The CDR3 is made up of 16 amino acids. With V trimmed by 4 bases and J by 2 bases, 9 bases remained unmatched. The V gene's germline CDR1 is LNHDA and CDR2 SQIVND (reference sequence). CDR3 sequence (DNA): TGTGCCAGTAGTACTGGGAGGGGTTCAAACACAGATACGCAGTATTTT. This gives the protein CASSTGRGSNTDTQYF. Full variable domain (outside the CDR3, taken from reference TRBV19 and TRBJ2-3): DGGITQSPKYLFRKEGQNVTLSCEQNLNHDAMYWYRQDPGQGLRLIYYSQIVNDFQKGDIAEGYSVSREKKESFPLTVTSAQKNPTAFYLCASSTGRGSNTDTQYFGPGTRLTVL.

The chain has TRBV5-4 and TRBJ2-3, with TRBD2 identical over 12 bases. The CDR3 spans 16 residues. CDR1 is SGHNT and CDR2 is YYREEE in the germline V gene (reference sequence). V gave up 4 bases and J gave up 2 bases; unmatched junction bases: 5. The CDR3 protein is CASSRGLAGNTDTQYF. In nucleotides, the CDR3 is TGTGCCAGCAGCCGAGGACTAGCGGGGAACACAGATACGCAGTATTTT.

This clone was seen only a few times. The J gene is TRBJ1-4, the V gene TRBV19; 9 bases are shared with TRBD1. The CDR3 contains 14 residues. After removal of 7 bases from V and 3 bases from J, the junction contained 3 bases not matched to a gene. From germline, CDR1 is LNHDA and CDR2 SQIVND (reference sequence). The CDR3 spells CASNRGPANEKLFF. The CDR3 DNA is TGTGCCAGTAACAGGGGGCCTGCTAATGAAAAACTGTTTTTT.

The chain combines TRBV2 with TRBJ2-2, with D tentatively TRBD2 (6 bases). CDR3 length equals 15 residues. The germline V gene has CDR1 SNHLY and CDR2 FYNNEI. Deletions cut 8 bases from V and 1 base from J, with 14 bases between. The CDR3 nucleotides are TGTGCCAGCCAGAGCGGGCGGGAGAACACCGGGGAGCTGTTTTTT. Protein: CASQSGRENTGELFF.

This rearrangement joins TRBV19 to TRBJ1-1; tentative D call: TRBD1 (6 bases). Germline V gives CDR1 LNHDA, CDR2 SQIVND (reference sequence). The CDR3 consists of 14 residues. The ends were cut back, 5 bases at V and 1 base at J, with 11 bases in the middle. This CDR3 reads CASSPGTKNTEAFF. Here the CDR3 DNA reads TGTGCCAGTAGTCCGGGGACAAAGAACACTGAAGCTTTCTTT. The full variable domain, in which reference TRBV19 and TRBJ1-1 provide the parts outside the CDR3, is DGGITQSPKYLFRKEGQNVTLSCEQNLNHDAMYWYRQDPGQGLRLIYYSQIVNDFQKGDIAEGYSVSREKKESFPLTVTSAQKNPTAFYLCASSPGTKNTEAFFGQGTRLTVV.

This chain links TRBV9 with TRBJ2-5; weak D call: TRBD1 (5 bases). Germline V gene sequence: CDR1 SGDLS, CDR2 YYNGEE. The CDR3 extends over 14 amino acids. V was clipped by 3 bases and J by 1 base, with 10 bases between them. Here the CDR3 DNA reads TGTGCCAGCAGCGGGAAGACAGTCCAAGAGACCCAGTACTTC. Translation gives CASSGKTVQETQYF.

This chain links TRBV6-2 or TRBV6-3 with TRBJ2-7; TRBD2 aligns across 8 bases. The CDR3 spans 14 residues. V dropped 6 bases and J dropped 5; count of bases not matched to a gene: 9. The V gene's germline CDR1 is MNHEY and CDR2 SVGEGT. Here the CDR3 reads CASSQGLVIHEQYF. CDR3 in DNA: TGTGCCAGCAGCCAGGGACTAGTTATCCACGAGCAGTACTTC.

V usage is TRBV7-9 and J usage is TRBJ1-4; 7 bases line up with TRBD1. V shed 4 bases and J 5 bases; nucleotides not matched to a gene: 4. Germline V CDR1 and CDR2: SEHNR, FQNEAQ (reference sequence). The CDR3 spans 14 residues. CDR3 bases: TGTGCCAGCAGCTCCGGGACAGTAAATGAAAAACTGTTTTTT. It encodes CASSSGTVNEKLFF.

The chain has TRBV6-2 or TRBV6-3 and TRBJ2-2; D is uncertain. The CDR3 spans 14 residues. V gave up 4 bases and J gave up 7 bases, with 13 bases separating them. CDR1 is MNHEY and CDR2 is SVGEGT in the germline V gene. CDR3 sequence reads: CASSSPHLFGELFF. The CDR3, as DNA: TGTGCCAGCAGTTCCCCCCACTTGTTCGGGGAGCTGTTTTTT.

This sequence joins TRBV5-6 and TRBJ1-2; no reliable D call. Germline V CDR1 and CDR2: SGHDT, YYEEEE. The CDR3 contains 14 residues. V gave up 1 base and J gave up 4 bases, with 11 bases separating them. The CDR3 DNA follows: TGTGCCAGCAGCTTGTATCGCGAAACCTATGGCTACACCTTC. Protein product: CASSLYRETYGYTF.

This clone occurred once. The chain carries TRBV11-2 and TRBJ2-7; the match to TRBD2 covers 8 bases. CDR1 SGHAT and CDR2 FQNNGV come from the germline V gene. This CDR3 region has 13 residues. Trimming cost V 6 bases and J 5 bases; bases outside gene matches: 6. The CDR3 spells CASRSGGGNEQYF. In DNA form, the CDR3 reads TGTGCCAGCAGGAGCGGGGGAGGTAACGAGCAGTACTTC.

The J gene is TRBJ1-1, the V gene TRBV19, with TRBD1 as a possible D gene (5 bases). CDR3 length equals 15 residues. CDR1 LNHDA and CDR2 SQIVND come from the germline V gene (reference sequence). Trimming removed 3 bases from V and 6 bases from J, with 17 bases in between. Written as DNA, the CDR3 is TGTGCCAGTAGTATTGGGAAGGGGCGAGTGGCTGAAGCTTTCTTT. As protein: CASSIGKGRVAEAFF.

This clone showed up just once. The chain is built from TRBV6-6 and TRBJ2-3; tentatively, D is TRBD2 (7 bases). The CDR3 length is 15 residues. Trimming shortened V by 3 bases and J by 6 bases, and 16 bases separated the two germline ends. CDR1 MNHNY and CDR2 SVGAGI come from the germline V gene (reference sequence). DNA of the CDR3: TGTGCCAGCAGTTATGGCGGGGGCGCGGTTGATACGCAGTATTTT. It translates to CASSYGGGAVDTQYF.

V usage is TRBV20-1 and J usage is TRBJ2-5, with a weak D call TRBD1 (5 bases). Trimming cost V 3 bases and J 1 base, with 12 bases left between them. CDR3 size: 14 residues. Germline V gives CDR1 DFQATT, CDR2 SNEGSKA (reference sequence). CDR3 in amino acids: CSASTSGIQETQYF. In DNA form, the CDR3 reads TGCAGTGCTAGTACTTCAGGGATCCAAGAGACCCAGTACTTC.

For this clone: Distinct nucleotide sequences in the sample also encode this CDR3. This chain links TRBV27 with TRBJ2-7, with 8 bases lining up with TRBD2. V lost 3 bases, J lost 2 bases, and 3 bases stayed unmatched. From germline, CDR1 is MNHEY and CDR2 SMNVEV (reference sequence). This CDR3 is 14 amino acids long. This CDR3 reads CASSFGAGAYEQYF. As DNA, the CDR3 is TGTGCCAGCAGTTTCGGAGCGGGGGCCTACGAGCAGTACTTC.

This CDR3 is CASSTIRSAGQLNTIYF. The CDR3 coding sequence is TGTGCCAGCAGCACGATAAGATCAGCCGGACAGCTAAACACCATATATTTT. The rearrangement links TRBV11-2 to TRBJ1-3, with D maybe TRBD1 (6 bases). From germline, CDR1 is SGHAT and CDR2 FQNNGV. The length of the CDR3 is 17 residues. V lost 5 bases and J 6 bases, leaving 23 bases between the germline ends.

This chain connects TRBV15 to TRBJ1-2; 12 bases are a match to TRBD1. Germline V lookup: CDR1 LNHNV, CDR2 YYDKDF (reference sequence). V lost 2 bases, J lost 6 bases, and 7 bases stayed unmatched. The CDR3 loop spans 16 amino acids. The CDR3 coding sequence is TGTGCCACCAGCAGATCCCCGGGGACAGGGGGCGATGGCTACACCTTC. Residues: CATSRSPGTGGDGYTF. Using reference TRBV15 and TRBJ1-2 for the parts outside the CDR3, the full variable domain is DAMVIQNPRYQVTQFGKPVTLSCSQTLNHNVMYWYQQKSSQAPKLLFHYYDKDFNNEADTPDNFQSRRPNTSFCFLDIRSPGLGDTAMYLCATSRSPGTGGDGYTFGSGTRLTVV.

This sequence joins TRBV30 and TRBJ1-2, with D tentatively TRBD1 (5 bases). CDR1 is GTSNPN and CDR2 is SVGIG in the germline V gene (reference sequence). V lost 0 bases and J lost 2, with 13 bases in between. The CDR3 has 15 amino acids. This CDR3 reads CAWSVYGGRNYGYTF. Here the CDR3 DNA reads TGTGCCTGGAGTGTATACGGGGGTAGAAACTATGGCTACACCTTC.

The chain is built from TRBV5-1 and TRBJ2-1; D gene ambiguous. The germline gives CDR1 SGHRS, CDR2 YFSETQ. The CDR3 covers 13 residues. The V end was cut by 4 bases, the J end by 9 bases, with 14 bases between. CDR3 bases: TGCGCCAGCAGCACTGAATTAGCTGGTGAGCAGTTCTTC. This translates into CASSTELAGEQFF.

The chain uses TRBV25-1 and TRBJ2-1; 9 positions match TRBD1. Germline-derived CDR1 and CDR2 are MGHDK and SYGVNS. This CDR3 is built from 13 residues. Trimming took 6 bases from V and 5 from J; bases not matched to a gene: 2. The CDR3 spells CASSRTGDNEQFF. Written as DNA, the CDR3 is TGTGCCAGCAGCCGGACAGGGGACAATGAGCAGTTCTTC.

This chain links TRBV13 with TRBJ2-7; unclear D gene. This CDR3 is built from 14 residues. V gave up 1 base and J gave up 0 bases, with 7 bases separating them. Germline-derived CDR1 and CDR2 are PRHDT and FYEKMQ (reference sequence). CDR3 bases: TGTGCCAGCAGCTTAGACAGTGCCTCCTACGAGCAGTACTTC. It codes for CASSLDSASYEQYF. The complete variable domain, with remaining parts taken from reference TRBV13 and TRBJ2-7, reads AAGVIQSPRHLIKEKRETATLKCYPIPRHDTVYWYQQGPGQDPQFLISFYEKMQSDKGSIPDRFSAQQFSDYHSELNMSSLELGDSALYFCASSLDSASYEQYFGPGTRLTVT.

The CDR3 sequence is CASSEFDRNSPLHF. The CDR3 nucleotides are TGTGCCAGCAGTGAATTTGACAGGAATTCACCCCTCCACTTT. The chain combines TRBV6-1 with TRBJ1-6; perhaps TRBD1 as D (6 bases). The CDR3 is 14 residues long. Germline V gives CDR1 MNHNS, CDR2 SASEGT. The germline V and J ends were trimmed by 2 bases and 7 bases, with 9 bases remaining between them.

The chain employs TRBV15 and TRBJ1-5; D perhaps matches TRBD1 (6 bases). The V end lost 1 base, the J end lost 5 bases, and 12 bases lay between the germline ends. This CDR3 region has 15 residues. Germline V CDR1 and CDR2: LNHNV, YYDKDF (reference sequence). CDR3 nucleotides: TGTGCCACCAGCAGAGCGGGCAGGGGCGATCAGCCCCAGCATTTT. Residues: CATSRAGRGDQPQHF.

This chain connects TRBV5-1 to TRBJ2-1, with D possibly being TRBD2 (7 bases). Per the germline V gene, CDR1 is SGHRS and CDR2 is YFSETQ. This CDR3 contains 17 residues. V lost 4 bases, J lost 5 bases, and 22 bases lay in between. The CDR3 DNA is TGCGCCAGCAGCGCGGGTACGCGCGGGGGCAGAAACAATGAGCAGTTCTTC. Translating gives CASSAGTRGGRNNEQFF.